The rows below give T cell receptor beta chains drawn from one sample of a study of vaccination and CD4 T cells after COVID-19. TCRdb reanalysed the PCR reads using MiXCR and keeps one entry per CDR3 protein. The sample holds about 27,000 distinct CDR3 sequences, approximately 62% seen once. Their cognate antigens are unknown. Source: CD4+ T cells from blood, cultured in vitro, taken after SARS-CoV-2 vaccination. These receptors originate from a human donor who received a COVID-19 vaccine. Both conserved end residues are part of each CDR3. Each record gives: clone size, J gene, V gene, D gene, CDR3 protein, CDR3 DNA. A D gene is named only where the DNA matches it firmly. Size tells how often a clone was seen (once, few, many) or the class of an expanded clone, and some rows leave it out.

clone_size: NA
j_call: TRBJ2-3
v_call: TRBV9
d_call: NA
cdr3_aa: CASRGTSADTQYF
cdr3_nt: TGTGCCAGCAGGGGGACATCGGCGGATACGCAGTATTTT

clone_size: NA
j_call: TRBJ2-2
v_call: TRBV20-1
d_call: NA
cdr3_aa: CSASDIRADTGELFF
cdr3_nt: TGCAGTGCTAGTGATATTAGAGCGGACACCGGGGAGCTGTTTTTT

clone_size: NA
j_call: TRBJ1-2
v_call: TRBV7-9
d_call: NA
cdr3_aa: CASSLQGTYGYTF
cdr3_nt: TGCGCCAGCAGCTTGCAGGGTACCTATGGCTACACCTTC

clone_size: NA
j_call: TRBJ1-6
v_call: TRBV19
d_call: NA
cdr3_aa: CASTRSSYNSPLHF
cdr3_nt: TGTGCCAGTACTAGGAGCTCCTATAATTCACCCCTCCACTTT

clone_size: NA
j_call: TRBJ2-5
v_call: TRBV19
d_call: NA
cdr3_aa: CASRRIADQETQYF
cdr3_nt: TGTGCCAGTAGGCGCATAGCGGACCAAGAGACCCAGTACTTC

clone_size: NA
j_call: TRBJ2-4
v_call: TRBV7-3
d_call: NA
cdr3_aa: CASSPRGGGIQYF
cdr3_nt: TGTGCCAGCAGCCCCCGGGGAGGGGGCATTCAGTACTTC

clone_size: NA
j_call: TRBJ2-1
v_call: TRBV6-1
d_call: NA
cdr3_aa: CASRGLGGGRNEQFF
cdr3_nt: TGTGCCAGCCGCGGTCTGGGGGGGGGCCGCAATGAGCAGTTCTTC

clone_size: once
j_call: TRBJ1-1
v_call: TRBV18
d_call: TRBD1
cdr3_aa: CASSPRTGGETEAFF
cdr3_nt: TGTGCCAGCTCACCCCGGACAGGGGGGGAGACTGAAGCTTTCTTT

clone_size: NA
j_call: TRBJ2-5
v_call: TRBV20-1
d_call: TRBD1
cdr3_aa: CSALPGGTGVFDVTQYF
cdr3_nt: TGCAGTGCCCTCCCGGGCGGGACAGGGGTCTTTGATGTGACCCAGTACTTC

clone_size: NA
j_call: TRBJ1-3
v_call: TRBV10-2
d_call: NA
cdr3_aa: CASNLQGPSGNTIYF
cdr3_nt: TGCGCCAGCAACTTACAGGGACCCTCTGGAAACACCATATATTTT

clone_size: NA
j_call: TRBJ1-2
v_call: TRBV5-6
d_call: NA
cdr3_aa: CASSLVPGKGYTF
cdr3_nt: TGTGCCAGCAGCTTAGTTCCAGGGAAGGGCTACACCTTC

clone_size: NA
j_call: TRBJ2-7
v_call: TRBV20-1
d_call: NA
cdr3_aa: CSAGTSYEQYF
cdr3_nt: TGCAGTGCCGGGACCTCCTACGAGCAGTACTTC

clone_size: NA
j_call: TRBJ1-6
v_call: TRBV11-3
d_call: NA
cdr3_aa: CASSLIQGSSPLHF
cdr3_nt: TGTGCCAGCAGCTTAATCCAGGGTTCTTCACCCCTCCACTTT

clone_size: NA
j_call: TRBJ1-3
v_call: TRBV7-2
d_call: TRBD1
cdr3_aa: CASSLGVLTGGRNTIYF
cdr3_nt: TGTGCCAGCAGCTTAGGTGTCTTGACAGGGGGCAGAAACACCATATATTTT

clone_size: NA
j_call: TRBJ1-2
v_call: TRBV7-8
d_call: NA
cdr3_aa: CASSPPGGYGYTF
cdr3_nt: TGTGCCAGCAGCCCCCCGGGTGGGTATGGCTACACCTTC

clone_size: NA
j_call: TRBJ2-2
v_call: TRBV6-2/TRBV6-3
d_call: TRBD2
cdr3_aa: CASSSASGGIGELFF
cdr3_nt: TGTGCCAGCAGTTCTGCTAGCGGGGGGATCGGGGAGCTGTTTTTT

clone_size: NA
j_call: TRBJ2-7
v_call: TRBV2
d_call: TRBD2
cdr3_aa: CASTSSGGAGGEQYF
cdr3_nt: TGTGCCAGCACTAGTAGCGGGGGGGCCGGCGGGGAGCAGTACTTC

clone_size: NA
j_call: TRBJ2-5
v_call: TRBV6-1
d_call: NA
cdr3_aa: CASRQAGYRQAGTQYF
cdr3_nt: TGTGCCAGCAGGCAAGCGGGTTACAGGCAGGCCGGGACCCAGTACTTC

clone_size: NA
j_call: TRBJ1-6
v_call: TRBV2
d_call: NA
cdr3_aa: CASNPGNSPLHF
cdr3_nt: TGTGCCAGCAACCCCGGGAATTCACCCCTCCACTTT

clone_size: NA
j_call: TRBJ2-2
v_call: TRBV20-1
d_call: NA
cdr3_aa: CSALRADTGELFF
cdr3_nt: TGCAGTGCTCTTAGGGCGGACACCGGGGAGCTGTTTTTT

clone_size: NA
j_call: TRBJ1-1
v_call: TRBV7-3
d_call: NA
cdr3_aa: CASSLSGLGAEAFF
cdr3_nt: TGTGCCAGCAGCTTATCAGGGTTGGGCGCTGAAGCTTTCTTT

clone_size: NA
j_call: TRBJ2-3
v_call: TRBV5-1
d_call: NA
cdr3_aa: CASSPIYGAYTDTQYF
cdr3_nt: TGCGCCAGCAGCCCAATATACGGGGCCTACACAGATACGCAGTATTTT

clone_size: once
j_call: TRBJ2-2
v_call: TRBV3-1
d_call: NA
cdr3_aa: CASRGYRSNTGELFF
cdr3_nt: TGTGCCAGCAGAGGCTACCGATCAAACACCGGGGAGCTGTTTTTT

clone_size: few
j_call: TRBJ1-5
v_call: TRBV20-1
d_call: NA
cdr3_aa: CSARVAGGSNQPQHF
cdr3_nt: TGCAGTGCTAGAGTAGCGGGGGGAAGCAATCAGCCCCAGCATTTT

clone_size: once
j_call: TRBJ1-6
v_call: TRBV27
d_call: NA
cdr3_aa: CASRITGTSPTPLHF
cdr3_nt: TGTGCCAGCAGGATAACCGGGACCTCTCCTACACCCCTCCACTTT

clone_size: NA
j_call: TRBJ1-2
v_call: TRBV21-1
d_call: NA
cdr3_aa: CASSDRTPLTNYGYTF
cdr3_nt: TGTGCCAGCAGTGACAGGACCCCTCTAACTAACTATGGCTACACCTTC

clone_size: NA
j_call: TRBJ1-1
v_call: TRBV21-1
d_call: NA
cdr3_aa: CASSKDEGWATEAFF
cdr3_nt: TGTGCCAGCAGCAAAGACGAGGGGTGGGCCACTGAAGCTTTCTTT

clone_size: NA
j_call: TRBJ2-2
v_call: TRBV25-1
d_call: TRBD2
cdr3_aa: CASSGSGGAGELFF
cdr3_nt: TGTGCCAGCAGTGGTAGCGGGGGGGCCGGGGAGCTGTTTTTT

clone_size: NA
j_call: TRBJ1-6
v_call: TRBV5-1
d_call: NA
cdr3_aa: CASSSIGNSYNSPLHF
cdr3_nt: TGCGCCAGCAGCTCGATTGGAAACTCCTATAATTCACCCCTCCACTTT

clone_size: few
j_call: TRBJ1-5
v_call: TRBV7-8
d_call: NA
cdr3_aa: CASSLGAGYQPQHF
cdr3_nt: TGTGCCAGCAGCTTGGGGGCAGGGTATCAGCCCCAGCATTTT

clone_size: NA
j_call: TRBJ2-1
v_call: TRBV5-4
d_call: NA
cdr3_aa: CASGPAYNEQFF
cdr3_nt: TGTGCCAGTGGCCCAGCATACAATGAGCAGTTCTTC

clone_size: NA
j_call: TRBJ1-2
v_call: TRBV7-7
d_call: NA
cdr3_aa: CASSPYGVGPGGYTF
cdr3_nt: TGTGCCAGCAGCCCATACGGTGTGGGCCCAGGAGGCTACACCTTC